This T cell receptor (beta chain) stems from a study of neoadjuvant anti-PD-1 for oral cavity cancer. Trimming removed 6 bases from V and 4 bases from J, with 20 bases in between. In germline, CDR1 is MDHEN, CDR2 SYDVKM. This CDR3 has 16 residues. Profiled with immunoSEQ multiplex PCR; TCRdb holds only in-frame clones, not every one. This table holds approximately 6,700 clones, 65% to 85% found once. The source material was PBMCs, sampled before nivolumab (anti-PD-1) treatment. This clonotype originated in a person between 40 and 79 years old with oral cavity squamous cell carcinoma. V and J are TRBV28 and TRBJ2-3, with D possibly matching TRBD2 (6 bases). The CDR3: CASSPPSITSSDTQYF. The CDR3 DNA reads as TGTGCCAGCAGCCCACCCTCGATCACTAGCTCAGATACGCAGTATTTT.